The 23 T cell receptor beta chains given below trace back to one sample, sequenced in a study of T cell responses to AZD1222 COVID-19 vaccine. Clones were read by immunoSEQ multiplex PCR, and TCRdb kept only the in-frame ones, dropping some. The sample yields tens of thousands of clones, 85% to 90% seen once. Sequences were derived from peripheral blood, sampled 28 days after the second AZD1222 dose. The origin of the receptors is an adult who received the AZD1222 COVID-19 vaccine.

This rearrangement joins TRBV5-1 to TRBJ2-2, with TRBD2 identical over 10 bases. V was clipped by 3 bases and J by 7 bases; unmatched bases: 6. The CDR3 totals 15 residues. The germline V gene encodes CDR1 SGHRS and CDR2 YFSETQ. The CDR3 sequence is CASSSLAGGIGELFF. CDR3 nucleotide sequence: TGCGCCAGCAGCTCATTAGCGGGGGGTATCGGGGAGCTGTTTTTT.

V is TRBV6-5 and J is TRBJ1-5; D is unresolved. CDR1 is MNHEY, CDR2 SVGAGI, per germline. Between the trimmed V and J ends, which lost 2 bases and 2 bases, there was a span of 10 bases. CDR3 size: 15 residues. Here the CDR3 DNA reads TGTGCCAGCAGTTACGACCAAAGGGGCAATCAGCCCCAGCATTTT. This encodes CASSYDQRGNQPQHF.

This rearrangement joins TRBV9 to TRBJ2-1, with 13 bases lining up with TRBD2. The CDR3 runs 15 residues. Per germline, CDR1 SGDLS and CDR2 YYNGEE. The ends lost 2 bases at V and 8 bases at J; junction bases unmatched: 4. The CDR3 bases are TGTGCCAGCAGCGTGGGGACTAGCGGGAACGATGAGCAGTTCTTC. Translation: CASSVGTSGNDEQFF.

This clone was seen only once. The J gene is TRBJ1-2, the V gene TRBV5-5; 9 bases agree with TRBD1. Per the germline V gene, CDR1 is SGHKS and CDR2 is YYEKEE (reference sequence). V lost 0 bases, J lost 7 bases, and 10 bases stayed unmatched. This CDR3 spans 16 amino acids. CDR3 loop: CASSLAVGQGLVGYTF. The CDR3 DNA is TGTGCCAGCAGCTTGGCCGTTGGACAGGGGTTGGTTGGCTACACCTTC.

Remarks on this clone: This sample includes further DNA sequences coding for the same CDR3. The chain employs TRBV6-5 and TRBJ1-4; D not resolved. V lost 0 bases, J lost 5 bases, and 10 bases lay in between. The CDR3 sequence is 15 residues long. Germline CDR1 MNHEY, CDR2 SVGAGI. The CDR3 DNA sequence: TGTGCCAGCAGTTACTCGTCGGGTAGGAATGAAAAACTGTTTTTT. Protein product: CASSYSSGRNEKLFF.

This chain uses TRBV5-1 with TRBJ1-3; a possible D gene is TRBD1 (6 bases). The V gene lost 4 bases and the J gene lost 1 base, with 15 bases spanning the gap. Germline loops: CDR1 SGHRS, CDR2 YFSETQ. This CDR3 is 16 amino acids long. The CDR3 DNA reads TGCGCCAGCAGCCAATCGGGACAACTATCTGGAAACACCATATATTTT. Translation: CASSQSGQLSGNTIYF.

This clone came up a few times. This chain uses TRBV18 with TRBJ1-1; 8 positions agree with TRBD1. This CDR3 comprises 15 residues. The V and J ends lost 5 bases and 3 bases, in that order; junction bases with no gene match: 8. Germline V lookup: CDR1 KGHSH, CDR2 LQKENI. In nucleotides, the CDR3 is TGTGCCAGCTCATCGAGTACAGGGGGACACACTGAAGCTTTCTTT. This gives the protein CASSSSTGGHTEAFF.

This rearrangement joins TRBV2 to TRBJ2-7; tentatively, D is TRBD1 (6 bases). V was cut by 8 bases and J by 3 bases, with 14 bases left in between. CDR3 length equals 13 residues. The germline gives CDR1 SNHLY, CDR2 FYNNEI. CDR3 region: CASGRDTGYEQYF. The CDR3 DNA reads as TGTGCCAGCGGCCGGGACACGGGCTACGAGCAGTACTTC.

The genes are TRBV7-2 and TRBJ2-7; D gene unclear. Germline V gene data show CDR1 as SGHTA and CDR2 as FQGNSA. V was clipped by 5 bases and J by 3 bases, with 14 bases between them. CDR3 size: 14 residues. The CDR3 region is CASSTIGINYEQYF. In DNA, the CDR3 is TGTGCCAGCAGCACGATAGGGATCAACTACGAGCAGTACTTC.

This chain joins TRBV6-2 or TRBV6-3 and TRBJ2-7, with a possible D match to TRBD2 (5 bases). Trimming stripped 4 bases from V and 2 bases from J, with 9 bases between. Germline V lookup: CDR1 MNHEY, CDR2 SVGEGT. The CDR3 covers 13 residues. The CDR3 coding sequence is TGTGCCAGCAGTTCGGAGGAAACCTACGAGCAGTACTTC. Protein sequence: CASSSEETYEQYF.

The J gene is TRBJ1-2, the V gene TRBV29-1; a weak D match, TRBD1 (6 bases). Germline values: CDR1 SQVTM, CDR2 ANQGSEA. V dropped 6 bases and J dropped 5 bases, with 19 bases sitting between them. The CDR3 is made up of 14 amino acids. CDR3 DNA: TGCAGCGTGGGGGGTAGGGGGGTTGGATATGGCTACACCTTC. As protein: CSVGGRGVGYGYTF. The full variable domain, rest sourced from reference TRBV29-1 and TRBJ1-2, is SAVISQKPSRDICQRGTSLTIQCQVDSQVTMMFWYRQQPGQSLTLIATANQGSEATYESGFVIDKFPISRPNLTFSTLTVSNMSPEDSSIYLCSVGGRGVGYGYTFGSGTRLTVV.

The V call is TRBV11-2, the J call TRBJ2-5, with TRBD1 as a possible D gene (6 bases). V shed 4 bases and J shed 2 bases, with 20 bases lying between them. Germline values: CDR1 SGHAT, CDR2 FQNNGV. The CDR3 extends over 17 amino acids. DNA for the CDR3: TGTGCCAGCAGCTCCGGTGTGAGGGGGACAAAACAAGAGACCCAGTACTTC. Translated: CASSSGVRGTKQETQYF.

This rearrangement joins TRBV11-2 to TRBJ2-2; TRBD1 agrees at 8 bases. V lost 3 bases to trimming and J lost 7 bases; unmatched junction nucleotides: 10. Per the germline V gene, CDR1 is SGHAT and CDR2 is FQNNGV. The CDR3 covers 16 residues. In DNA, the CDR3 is TGTGCCAGCAGCTTCAGTGGTTCAGGGGGCAACGGGGAGCTGTTTTTT. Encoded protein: CASSFSGSGGNGELFF.

CDR3 in DNA: TGCAGCGTTGAAGATTGGGGTTCCACTTCCTACGAGCAGTACTTC. Its protein is CSVEDWGSTSYEQYF. J is TRBJ2-7 and V is TRBV29-1, with D uncertain. V lost 0 bases and J lost 1, with 13 bases in between. CDR1 is SQVTM, CDR2 ANQGSEA, per germline. There are 15 residues in the CDR3.

The CDR3 region has the DNA TGTGCCAGCAGTCCGGACAGGGCAGGCACCGGGGAGCTGTTTTTT. This translates into CASSPDRAGTGELFF. The chain recombines TRBV27 with TRBJ2-2; 8 bases agree with TRBD1. Germline V gene sequence: CDR1 MNHEY, CDR2 SMNVEV (reference sequence). CDR3 size: 15 residues. V was clipped by 5 bases and J by 4 bases; unmatched bases: 6.

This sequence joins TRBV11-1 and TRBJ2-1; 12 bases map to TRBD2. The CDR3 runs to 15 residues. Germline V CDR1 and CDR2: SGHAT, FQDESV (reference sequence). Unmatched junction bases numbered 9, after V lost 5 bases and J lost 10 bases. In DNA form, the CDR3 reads TGTGCCAGCAGCCGCCGGCTAGCGGGGGGGCAAGAGCAGTTCTTC. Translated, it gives CASSRRLAGGQEQFF.

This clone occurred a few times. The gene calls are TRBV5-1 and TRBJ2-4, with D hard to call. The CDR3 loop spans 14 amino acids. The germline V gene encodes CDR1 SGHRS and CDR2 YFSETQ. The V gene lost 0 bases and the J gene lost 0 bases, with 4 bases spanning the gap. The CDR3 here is CASSLDAAKNIQYF. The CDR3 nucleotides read TGCGCCAGCAGCTTGGATGCAGCCAAAAACATTCAGTACTTC.

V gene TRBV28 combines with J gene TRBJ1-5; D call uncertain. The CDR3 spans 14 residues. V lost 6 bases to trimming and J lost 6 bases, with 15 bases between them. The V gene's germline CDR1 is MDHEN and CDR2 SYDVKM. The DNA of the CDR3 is TGTGCCAGCAGCCCACGTGGTTGGGGTCAGCCCCAGCATTTT. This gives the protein CASSPRGWGQPQHF.

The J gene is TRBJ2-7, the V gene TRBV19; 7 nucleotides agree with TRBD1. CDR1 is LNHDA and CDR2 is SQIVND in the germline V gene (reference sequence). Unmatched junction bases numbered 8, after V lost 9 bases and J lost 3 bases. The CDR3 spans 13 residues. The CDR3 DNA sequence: TGTGCCAGCTGCAGGGGGTACGGCTACGAGCAGTACTTC. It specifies CASCRGYGYEQYF.

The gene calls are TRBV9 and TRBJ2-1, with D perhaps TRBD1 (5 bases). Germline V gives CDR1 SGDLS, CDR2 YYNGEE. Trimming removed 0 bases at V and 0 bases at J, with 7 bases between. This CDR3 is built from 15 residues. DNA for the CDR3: TGTGCCAGCAGCGTAGGACAGAACTCCTACAATGAGCAGTTCTTC. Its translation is CASSVGQNSYNEQFF.

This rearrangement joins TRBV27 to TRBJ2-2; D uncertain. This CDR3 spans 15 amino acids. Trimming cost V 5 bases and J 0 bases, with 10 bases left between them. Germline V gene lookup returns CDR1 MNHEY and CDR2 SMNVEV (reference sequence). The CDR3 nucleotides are TGTGCCAGCAGTCCCCGCCAGCCGAACACCGGGGAGCTGTTTTTT. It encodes CASSPRQPNTGELFF.

CDR3 coding DNA: TGTGCCAGCAGTTACTCGGTGGCGACCGAGCAGTACTTC. It codes for CASSYSVATEQYF. The rearrangement uses TRBV6-2 or TRBV6-3 and TRBJ2-7, with D hard to call. The CDR3 totals 13 residues. The V gene's germline CDR1 is MNHEY and CDR2 SVGEGT. The germline V and J ends were trimmed by 0 bases and 6 bases, with 9 bases remaining between them.

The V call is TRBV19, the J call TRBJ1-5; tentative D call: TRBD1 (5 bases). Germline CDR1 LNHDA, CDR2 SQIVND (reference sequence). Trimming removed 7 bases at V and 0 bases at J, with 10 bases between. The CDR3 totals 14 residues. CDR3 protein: CASNGGYSNQPQHF. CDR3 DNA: TGTGCCAGTAACGGGGGGTATAGCAATCAGCCCCAGCATTTT.